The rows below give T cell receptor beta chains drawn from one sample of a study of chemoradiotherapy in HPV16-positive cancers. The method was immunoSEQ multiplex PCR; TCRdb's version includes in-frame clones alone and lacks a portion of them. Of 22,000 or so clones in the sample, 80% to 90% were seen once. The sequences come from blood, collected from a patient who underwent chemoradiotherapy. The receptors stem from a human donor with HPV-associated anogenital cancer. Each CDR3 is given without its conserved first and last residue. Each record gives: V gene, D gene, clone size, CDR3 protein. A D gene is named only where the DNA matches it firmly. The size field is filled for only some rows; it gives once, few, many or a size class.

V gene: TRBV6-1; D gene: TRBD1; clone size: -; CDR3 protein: ASNKGQRNTEAF
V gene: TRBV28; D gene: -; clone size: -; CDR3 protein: ASSPAGGASNQPQH
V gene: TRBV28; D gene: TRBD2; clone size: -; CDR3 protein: ASSFGTSGPTGELF
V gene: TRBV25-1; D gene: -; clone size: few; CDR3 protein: ASSEARERGYT
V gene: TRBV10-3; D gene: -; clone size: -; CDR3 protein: AISESYSQY
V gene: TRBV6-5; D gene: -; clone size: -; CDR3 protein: ASSQSGRRNTEAF
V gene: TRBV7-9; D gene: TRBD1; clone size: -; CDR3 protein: ASSLGGQGGHGYT
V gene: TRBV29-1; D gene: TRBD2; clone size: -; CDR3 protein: SVVRYSGGPSTETDTQY
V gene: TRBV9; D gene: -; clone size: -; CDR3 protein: ASSGDSSFYNSPLH
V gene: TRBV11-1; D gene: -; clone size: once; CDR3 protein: ASSDPTGSQVYGYT
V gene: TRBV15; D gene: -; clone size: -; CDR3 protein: ATSGNTNSNQPQH
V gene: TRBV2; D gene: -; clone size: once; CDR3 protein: ASSEDRGGYT
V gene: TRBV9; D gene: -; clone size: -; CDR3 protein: ASSGFSGVSTDTQY
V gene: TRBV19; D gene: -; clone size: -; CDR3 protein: ASSPLAPLGGNEQF
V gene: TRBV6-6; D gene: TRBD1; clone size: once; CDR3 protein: ASRYASGGSTEAF
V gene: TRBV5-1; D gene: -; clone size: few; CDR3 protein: ASSLETIGEAF
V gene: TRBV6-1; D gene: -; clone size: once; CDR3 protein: ASSEGRNNEQF
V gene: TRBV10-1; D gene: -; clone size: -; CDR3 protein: ASSERAGTSYNEQF
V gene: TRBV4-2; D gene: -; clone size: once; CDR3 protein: ASSREGEAF
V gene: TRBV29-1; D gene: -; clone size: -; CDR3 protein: SVGGQKRETQY
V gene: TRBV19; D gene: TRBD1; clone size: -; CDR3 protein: ASAAGGNNNEQF
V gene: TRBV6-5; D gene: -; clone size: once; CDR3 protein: ASSYSRGQGGSPLH
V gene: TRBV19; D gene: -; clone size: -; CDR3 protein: ASSISTQTHDQPQH
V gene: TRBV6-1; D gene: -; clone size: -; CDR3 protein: ASSERRTGGELF